This T cell receptor (beta chain) is drawn from a study of blood T cell repertoires in COVID-19. Study-level information: Samples taken during acute and convalescent COVID-19 were collected in the United States, Italy and Spain.

Clones were sequenced by immunoSEQ multiplex PCR, and TCRdb holds only the in-frame ones, with some missing. Of 250,000 or so clones listed, roughly four fifths are singletons. CDR1 is SEHNR and CDR2 is FQNEAQ in the germline V gene (reference sequence). Trimming pared 3 bases from V and 8 bases from J, leaving 13 bases between. There are 13 residues in the CDR3. Participant-given clinical history determined each cohort assignment. For recovered donors of Cohort 3, there were two negative PCRs, clearance, or symptom resolution. This TCR was recovered from a man aged 55 to 70 who had recovered from COVID-19. The sample taken for sequencing was PBMCs or T cells enriched from blood (not recorded which). V and J are TRBV7-9 and TRBJ1-2, with D tentatively TRBD1 (6 bases). For the CDR3, the DNA is TGTGCCAGCAGCTTGGACAGCTATATGGGCTACACCTTC. This gives the protein CASSLDSYMGYTF.